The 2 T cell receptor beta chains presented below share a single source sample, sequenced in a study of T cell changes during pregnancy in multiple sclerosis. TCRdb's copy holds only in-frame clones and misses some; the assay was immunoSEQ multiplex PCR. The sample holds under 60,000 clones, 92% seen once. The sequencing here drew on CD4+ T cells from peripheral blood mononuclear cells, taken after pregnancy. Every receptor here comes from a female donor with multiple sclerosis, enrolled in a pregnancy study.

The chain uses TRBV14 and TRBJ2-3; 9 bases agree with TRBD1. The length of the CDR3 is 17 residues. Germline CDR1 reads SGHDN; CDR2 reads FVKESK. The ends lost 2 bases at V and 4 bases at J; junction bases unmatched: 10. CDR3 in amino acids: CASSQIPPGQGSDTQYF. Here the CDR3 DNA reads TGTGCCAGCAGCCAAATCCCTCCGGGACAGGGTTCAGATACGCAGTATTTT.

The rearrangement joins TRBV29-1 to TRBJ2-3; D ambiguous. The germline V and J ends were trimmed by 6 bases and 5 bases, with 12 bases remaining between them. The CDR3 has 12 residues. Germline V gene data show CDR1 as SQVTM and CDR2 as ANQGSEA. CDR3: CSVETLRDTQYF. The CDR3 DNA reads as TGCAGCGTGGAAACCCTAAGAGATACGCAGTATTTT.